The next 9 T cell receptor beta chains were all read from a single sample in a study of cytomegalovirus exposure and HLA in healthy donors. This PCR relied on a set of 60 Vbeta primers and 13 Jbeta primers. Assay used: immunoSEQ multiplex PCR; TCRdb lists only in-frame clones, some missing. The sample holds about 200,000 clones; 55% to 75% are singletons and the top ten take about 3%. Specimen: PBMCs. These receptors were collected from a man aged 35-49 years in good health and CMV-seropositive.

The chain carries TRBV19 and TRBJ2-3, with TRBD1 matching 7 bases. The junction had 6 bases not matched to a gene; V was cut back by 6 bases and J by 0 bases. Looked up from germline, CDR1 is LNHDA and CDR2 is SQIVND (reference sequence). CDR3 length: 15 amino acids. The CDR3 bases are TGTGCCAGTAGCCAGGGGGAGCCTAGCACAGATACGCAGTATTTT. Protein: CASSQGEPSTDTQYF.

This clone was counted only a few times. V and J are TRBV5-6 and TRBJ1-5; D unresolved. The CDR3 spans 13 residues. Germline lookup yields CDR1 SGHDT and CDR2 YYEEEE. Trimming stripped 4 bases from V and 9 bases from J, with 14 bases between. CDR3 in amino acids: CASSRRRLGPQHF. CDR3 DNA sequence: TGTGCCAGCAGCCGGCGGCGGTTGGGGCCCCAGCATTTT.

This rearrangement joins TRBV5-8 to TRBJ2-2, with 8 bases aligning to TRBD2. After removal of 1 base from V and 1 base from J, the junction contained 6 bases not matched to a gene. This CDR3 spans 17 amino acids. Germline V CDR1 and CDR2: SGHTS, YDEGEE. CDR3 region: CASSLFRLAKNTGELFF. As DNA, the CDR3 is TGTGCCAGCAGCTTGTTCCGACTAGCGAAGAACACCGGGGAGCTGTTTTTT. The variable domain in full, completed from reference TRBV5-8 and TRBJ2-2, reads EAGVTQSPTHLIKTRGQQATLRCSPISGHTSVYWYQQALGLGLQFLLWYDEGEERNRGNFPPRFSGRQFPNYSSELNVNALELEDSALYLCASSLFRLAKNTGELFFGEGSRLTVL.

This clone came up once. V is TRBV5-1 and J is TRBJ1-1; D is unclear. The CDR3 has 15 amino acids. V lost 3 bases and J 2 bases, leaving 14 bases between the germline ends. The germline CDR1 and CDR2 sequences are SGHRS and YFSETQ. The CDR3 loop is CASSSSGRENTEAFF. The CDR3 DNA is TGCGCCAGCAGCTCGAGCGGCAGAGAAAACACTGAAGCTTTCTTT.

The chain couples TRBV5-1 to TRBJ2-1; D is uncertain. Between the trimmed V and J ends, which lost 4 bases and 3 bases, there was a span of 14 bases. Germline V gives CDR1 SGHRS, CDR2 YFSETQ. This CDR3 has 15 amino acids. The DNA for the CDR3 is TGCGCCAGCAGCCCCTGGCGGAAAAACTACAATGAGCAGTTCTTC. This gives the protein CASSPWRKNYNEQFF.

The chain has TRBV18 and TRBJ1-5; TRBD1 aligns across 7 bases. From germline, CDR1 is KGHSH and CDR2 LQKENI. This CDR3 region has 14 residues. J lost 5 bases, V lost 1 base, and 2 bases had no gene match. The CDR3 DNA sequence: TGTGCCAGCTCACCACAGGGGGCAGATCAGCCCCAGCATTTT. This encodes CASSPQGADQPQHF. Complete variable domain (other parts from reference TRBV18 and TRBJ1-5): NAGVMQNPRHLVRRRGQEARLRCSPMKGHSHVYWYRQLPEEGLKFMVYLQKENIIDESGMPKERFSAEFPKEGPSILRIQQVVRGDSAAYFCASSPQGADQPQHFGDGTRLSIL.

This chain joins TRBV5-5 and TRBJ2-1; D is perhaps TRBD2 (6 bases). Trimming took 6 bases from V and 5 from J, leaving 24 bases between them. CDR3 length equals 17 residues. CDR1 and CDR2 (germline): SGHKS, YYEKEE (reference sequence). The CDR3 nucleotides are TGTGCCAGCACCCTGACTAGGTCCGAAACGTTGGACAATGAGCAGTTCTTC. Protein: CASTLTRSETLDNEQFF.

This rearrangement joins TRBV18 to TRBJ1-2; D uncertain. Looked up from germline, CDR1 is KGHSH and CDR2 is LQKENI. V was pared by 2 bases and J by 2 bases, with 6 bases between. The length of the CDR3 is 13 residues. This chain's CDR3 is CASSPGRNYGYTF. CDR3 nucleotides: TGTGCCAGCTCACCAGGGAGAAACTATGGCTACACCTTC.

The chain carries TRBV5-4 and TRBJ1-4, with 11 bases lining up with TRBD1. The germline gives CDR1 SGHNT, CDR2 YYREEE (reference sequence). CDR3 length: 14 residues. V was clipped by 4 bases and J by 7 bases; unmatched bases: 3. The chain's CDR3 is CASSGDRGSEKLFF. CDR3 DNA: TGTGCCAGCAGCGGGGACAGGGGGAGTGAAAAACTGTTTTTT.